This T cell receptor beta chain was captured by sequencing in a study of identical twins. This clonotype turned up a few times. Template switching created a universal primer site, and the cDNA included unique molecular identifiers. MiXCR, run by TCRdb on the 5' RACE reads, gives a single entry per CDR3 protein. The table has approximately 210,000 distinct CDR3 sequences, 5.5% to 7.5% seen once. In addition, the sample was reused for a study of T cells expressing NK-cell markers. This second study says: HCMV specificity of the expanded NKG2C+ T cell clones stayed unclear.

Sequencing was done on a sample of CD8+ T cells sorted from blood. The receptor's source is a woman under 30 in good health.

CDR3 sequence reads: CASSRLVTSGRGNEQFF. The CDR3 DNA reads as TGTGCCAGCAGCCGCCTTGTGACTAGCGGAAGGGGCAATGAGCAGTTCTTC. This chain connects TRBV7-6 to TRBJ2-1, with 9 nucleotides matching TRBD2. Losses at the gene ends were 5 bases for V and 6 bases for J; bases not matched to a gene: 14. There are 17 residues in the CDR3. Per the germline V gene, CDR1 is SGHVS and CDR2 is FNYEAQ.